This entry lists 12 T cell receptor beta chains sequenced from one sample in a study of T cell changes during pregnancy in multiple sclerosis. The assay was immunoSEQ multiplex PCR, and TCRdb's table has in-frame clones only and misses some. Among 65,000 to 75,000 clones listed, roughly 90% were seen once. This specimen was peripheral blood, taken in the second trimester of pregnancy. These receptors were taken from a female donor with multiple sclerosis, enrolled in a pregnancy study.

The chain is built from TRBV2 and TRBJ2-7, with D perhaps TRBD2 (6 bases). Trimming removed 8 bases from V and 0 bases from J, with 20 bases in between. CDR3 length: 16 residues. Germline lookup yields CDR1 SNHLY and CDR2 FYNNEI. The CDR3: CASHRRRGGDSYEQYF. The CDR3 DNA follows: TGTGCCAGCCACCGACGGCGGGGCGGAGACTCCTACGAGCAGTACTTC.

The chain has TRBV4-2 and TRBJ2-3, with D possibly being TRBD2 (7 bases). V was pared by 5 bases and J by 2 bases, with 14 bases between. Germline V gene lookup returns CDR1 LGHNA and CDR2 YNFKEQ. The CDR3 is 15 residues long. The CDR3 DNA is TGTGCCAGCAGCGGTGGGGGGGCGATCACAGATACGCAGTATTTT. Its protein product is CASSGGGAITDTQYF.

This rearrangement joins TRBV10-2 to TRBJ1-2; D perhaps matches TRBD1 (6 bases). This CDR3 is built from 13 residues. Looked up from germline, CDR1 is WSHSY and CDR2 is SAAADI. Trimming took off 3 bases at V and 8 bases at J, with 13 bases between the two ends. The CDR3 nucleotides are TGCGCCAGCAGTGAAGTACAGGGATACGGCTACACCTTC. This codes for CASSEVQGYGYTF.

The V call is TRBV4-1, the J call TRBJ2-1; D is unclear. The CDR3 spans 14 residues. Germline lookup yields CDR1 MGHRA and CDR2 YSYEKL. Trimming took 0 bases from V and 3 from J, leaving 6 bases between them. DNA for the CDR3: TGCGCCAGCAGCCAAGAAGCTTACTACAATGAGCAGTTCTTC. This gives the protein CASSQEAYYNEQFF.

The V call is TRBV6-4, the J call TRBJ2-1; a weak D match, TRBD1 (5 bases). The CDR3 length is 13 residues. Germline values: CDR1 MRHNA, CDR2 SNTAGT. Trimming took 4 bases from V and 5 from J, leaving 9 bases between them. Here the CDR3 reads CASSVDSNNEQFF. As DNA, the CDR3 is TGTGCCAGCAGTGTAGACAGCAACAATGAGCAGTTCTTC.

The chain links TRBV28 to TRBJ2-5, with TRBD1 matching 9 bases. Germline loops: CDR1 MDHEN, CDR2 SYDVKM. The CDR3 is made up of 15 amino acids. J lost 7 bases, V lost 5 bases, and 11 bases had no gene match. The CDR3 reads CASSTPTGGGGTQYF. CDR3 sequence (DNA): TGTGCCAGCAGTACACCCACAGGGGGCGGCGGGACCCAGTACTTC.

The J gene is TRBJ1-1, the V gene TRBV30, with a weak D call TRBD1 (5 bases). Looked up from germline, CDR1 is GTSNPN and CDR2 is SVGIG (reference sequence). The CDR3 spans 13 residues. The V and J ends lost 1 base and 1 base respectively, with 7 bases between them. The CDR3: CAWSEGKNTEAFF. CDR3 DNA: TGTGCCTGGAGTGAGGGGAAGAACACTGAAGCTTTCTTT.

This clone has just a few counts. The chain uses TRBV6-5 and TRBJ1-5; possibly TRBD1 for D (6 bases). The CDR3 covers 13 residues. With 8 bases removed from V and 7 bases from J, the gap between germline ends came to 15 bases. Germline CDR1 and CDR2: MNHEY and SVGAGI. The CDR3 protein is CASGVTGTQPQHF. In DNA, the CDR3 is TGTGCCAGCGGCGTAACAGGGACCCAGCCCCAGCATTTT.

The chain employs TRBV30 and TRBJ1-6, with a weak D call TRBD1 (5 bases). This CDR3 comprises 15 residues. CDR1 is GTSNPN and CDR2 is SVGIG in the germline V gene (reference sequence). The ends were cut back, 3 bases at V and 9 bases at J, with 18 bases in the middle. The CDR3 nucleotides read TGTGCCTGGAGCCTAACCGTTGGGGGGACTTCACCCCTCCACTTT. Translating it yields CAWSLTVGGTSPLHF.

The chain joins TRBV6-6 to TRBJ1-2; D remains unclear. The germline V gene encodes CDR1 MNHNY and CDR2 SVGAGI (reference sequence). CDR3 size: 12 residues. Trimming shortened V by 5 bases and J by 2 bases, and 6 bases separated the two germline ends. The CDR3 sequence: CASSRENYGYTF. The CDR3 DNA is TGTGCCAGCAGTAGGGAGAACTATGGCTACACCTTC.

This chain uses TRBV19 with TRBJ2-6; D not resolved. From germline, CDR1 is LNHDA and CDR2 SQIVND (reference sequence). This CDR3 region has 15 residues. Trimming stripped 3 bases from V and 0 bases from J, with 6 bases between. CDR3 sequence: CASSMAASGANVLTF. Here the CDR3 DNA reads TGTGCCAGTAGTATGGCGGCCTCTGGGGCCAACGTCCTGACTTTC. Together with reference TRBV19 and TRBJ2-6, the CDR3 gives the full variable domain: DGGITQSPKYLFRKEGQNVTLSCEQNLNHDAMYWYRQDPGQGLRLIYYSQIVNDFQKGDIAEGYSVSREKKESFPLTVTSAQKNPTAFYLCASSMAASGANVLTFGAGSRLTVL.

This clone was observed a handful of times. The J gene is TRBJ1-1, the V gene TRBV30, with 7 bases fitting TRBD1. V lost 4 bases, J lost 6 bases, and 23 bases stayed unmatched. CDR1 is GTSNPN and CDR2 is SVGIG in the germline V gene (reference sequence). The CDR3 is made up of 18 amino acids. CDR3: CAWNPGGGGGWRRAEAFF. Written as DNA, the CDR3 is TGTGCCTGGAATCCGGGAGGGGGCGGAGGGTGGAGGAGGGCTGAAGCTTTCTTT.